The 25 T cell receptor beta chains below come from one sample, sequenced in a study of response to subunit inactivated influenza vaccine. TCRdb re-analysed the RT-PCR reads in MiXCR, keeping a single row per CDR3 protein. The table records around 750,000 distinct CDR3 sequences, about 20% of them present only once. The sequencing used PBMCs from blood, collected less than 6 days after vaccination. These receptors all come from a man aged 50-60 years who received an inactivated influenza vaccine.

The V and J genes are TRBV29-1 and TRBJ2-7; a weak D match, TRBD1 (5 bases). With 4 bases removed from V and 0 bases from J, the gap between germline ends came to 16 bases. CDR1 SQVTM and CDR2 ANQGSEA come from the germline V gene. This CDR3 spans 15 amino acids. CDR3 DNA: TGCAGCGTTGTCACCTCAAGGGGATCCTCCTACGAGCAGTACTTC. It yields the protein CSVVTSRGSSYEQYF.

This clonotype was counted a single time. The CDR3 loop reads CASSPIGELDRFF. CDR3 DNA: TGTGCCAGCAGCCCGATCGGCGAGCTAGACCGGTTCTTC. The chain carries TRBV5-6 and TRBJ2-1, with unresolved D. V gave up 4 bases and J gave up 15 bases, with 20 bases separating them. CDR1 SGHDT and CDR2 YYEEEE come from the germline V gene. There are 13 residues in the CDR3.

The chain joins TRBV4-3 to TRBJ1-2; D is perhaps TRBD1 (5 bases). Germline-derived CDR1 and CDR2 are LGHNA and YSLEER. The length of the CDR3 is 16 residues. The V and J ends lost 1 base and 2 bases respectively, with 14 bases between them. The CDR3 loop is CASSQGGGVRNYGYTF. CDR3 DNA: TGCGCCAGCAGCCAAGGAGGAGGGGTGAGGAACTATGGCTACACCTTC.

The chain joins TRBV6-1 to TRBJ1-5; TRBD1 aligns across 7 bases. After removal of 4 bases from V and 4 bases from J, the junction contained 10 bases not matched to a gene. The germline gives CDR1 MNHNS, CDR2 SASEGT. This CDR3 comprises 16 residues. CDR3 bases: TGTGCCAGCAGTGCACCGACAGGGTTCGTAAATCAGCCCCAGCATTTT. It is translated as CASSAPTGFVNQPQHF.

The CDR3 DNA is TGTGCCAGCAGTCAAAAGGCAGGGGGCGGTTGGTGGGAGACCCAGTACTTC. It encodes CASSQKAGGGWWETQYF. The V and J genes are TRBV12-3 or TRBV12-4 and TRBJ2-5; TRBD1 matches at 8 bases. This CDR3 region has 17 residues. With V trimmed by 5 bases and J by 5 bases, 16 bases remained unmatched.

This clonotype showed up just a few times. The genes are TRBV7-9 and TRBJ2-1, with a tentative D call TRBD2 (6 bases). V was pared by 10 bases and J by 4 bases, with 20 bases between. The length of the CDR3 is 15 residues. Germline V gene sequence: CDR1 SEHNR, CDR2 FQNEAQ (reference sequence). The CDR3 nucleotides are TGTGCCACCATCTCTTTGACGGGAGTTTACAATGAGCAGTTCTTC. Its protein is CATISLTGVYNEQFF.

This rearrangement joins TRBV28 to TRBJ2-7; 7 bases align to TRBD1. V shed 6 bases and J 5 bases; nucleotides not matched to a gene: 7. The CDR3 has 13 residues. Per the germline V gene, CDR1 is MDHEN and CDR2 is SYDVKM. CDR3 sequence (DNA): TGTGCCAGCAGAGTACAGGGGCGGGACGAGCAGTACTTC. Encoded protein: CASRVQGRDEQYF.

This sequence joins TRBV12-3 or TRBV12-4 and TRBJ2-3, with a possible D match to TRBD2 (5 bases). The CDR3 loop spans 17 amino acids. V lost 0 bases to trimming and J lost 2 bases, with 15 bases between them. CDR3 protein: CASSLARVALATDTQYF. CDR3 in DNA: TGTGCCAGCAGTTTAGCGCGGGTGGCTTTAGCCACAGATACGCAGTATTTT.

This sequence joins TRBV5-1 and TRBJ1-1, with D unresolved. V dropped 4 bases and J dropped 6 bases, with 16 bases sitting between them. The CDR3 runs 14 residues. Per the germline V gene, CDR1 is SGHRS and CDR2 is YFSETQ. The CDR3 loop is CASSLPGPRPEAFF. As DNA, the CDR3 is TGCGCCAGCAGCCTGCCCGGACCGCGACCTGAAGCTTTCTTT. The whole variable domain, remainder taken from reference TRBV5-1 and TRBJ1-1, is KAGVTQTPRYLIKTRGQQVTLSCSPISGHRSVSWYQQTPGQGLQFLFEYFSETQRNKGNFPGRFSGRQFSNSRSEMNVSTLELGDSALYLCASSLPGPRPEAFFGQGTRLTVV.

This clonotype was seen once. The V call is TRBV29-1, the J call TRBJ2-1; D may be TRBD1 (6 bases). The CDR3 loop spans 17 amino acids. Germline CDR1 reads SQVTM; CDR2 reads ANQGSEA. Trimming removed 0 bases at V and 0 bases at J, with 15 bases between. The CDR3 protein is CSVEDSSRGSSYNEQFF. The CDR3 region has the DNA TGCAGCGTTGAAGACTCAAGCAGGGGAAGCTCCTACAATGAGCAGTTCTTC.

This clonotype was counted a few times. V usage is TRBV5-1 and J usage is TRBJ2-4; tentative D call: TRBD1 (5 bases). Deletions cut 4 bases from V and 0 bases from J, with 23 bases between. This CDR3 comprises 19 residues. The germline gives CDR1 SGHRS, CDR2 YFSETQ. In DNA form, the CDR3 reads TGCGCCAGCAGCGGATTAGACAGTTCCACCAGAGTAGCCAAAAACATTCAGTACTTC. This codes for CASSGLDSSTRVAKNIQYF.

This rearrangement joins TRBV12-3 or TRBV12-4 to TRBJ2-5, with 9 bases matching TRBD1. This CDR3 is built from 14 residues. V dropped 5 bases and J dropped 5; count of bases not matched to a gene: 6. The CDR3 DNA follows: TGTGCCAGCAGTGCAACAGGGGGCCGGGAGACCCAGTACTTC. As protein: CASSATGGRETQYF.

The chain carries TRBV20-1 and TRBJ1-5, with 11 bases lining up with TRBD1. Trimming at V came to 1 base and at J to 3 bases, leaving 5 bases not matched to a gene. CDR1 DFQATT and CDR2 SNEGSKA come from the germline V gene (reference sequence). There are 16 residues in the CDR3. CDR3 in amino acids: CSARVGQGVLNQPQHF. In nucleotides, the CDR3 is TGCAGTGCTAGAGTGGGACAGGGGGTTCTCAATCAGCCCCAGCATTTT.

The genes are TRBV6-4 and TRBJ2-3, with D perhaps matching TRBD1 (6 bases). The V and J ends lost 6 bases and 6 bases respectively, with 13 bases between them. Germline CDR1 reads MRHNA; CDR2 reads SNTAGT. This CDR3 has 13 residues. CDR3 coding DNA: TGTGCCAGCAGCGCGAGCCAGGGGGATACGCAGTATTTT. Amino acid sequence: CASSASQGDTQYF.

The DNA for the CDR3 is TGTGCCACCAGCACGTCGGAGGGGGTTTCACCCCTCCACTTT. This codes for CATSTSEGVSPLHF. The chain combines TRBV15 with TRBJ1-6; a possible D gene is TRBD1 (6 bases). CDR1 LNHNV and CDR2 YYDKDF come from the germline V gene (reference sequence). Between the trimmed V and J ends, which lost 4 bases and 9 bases, there was a span of 13 bases. This CDR3 has 14 residues.

CDR3 residues: CASSSSGMNTGELFF. Written as DNA, the CDR3 is TGTGCCAGCAGTTCCAGCGGGATGAACACCGGGGAGCTGTTTTTT. This chain connects TRBV28 to TRBJ2-2; 7 nucleotides match TRBD2. In germline, CDR1 is MDHEN, CDR2 SYDVKM. The trim removed 4 bases at V and 1 base at J, leaving 3 bases unmatched. The CDR3 runs 15 residues.

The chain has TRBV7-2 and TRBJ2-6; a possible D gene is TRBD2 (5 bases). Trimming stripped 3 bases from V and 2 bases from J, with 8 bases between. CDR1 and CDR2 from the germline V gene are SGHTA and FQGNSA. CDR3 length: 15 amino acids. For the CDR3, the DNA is TGTGCCAGCAGCTTCGGGGTGGCTGGGGCCAACGTCCTGACTTTC. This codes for CASSFGVAGANVLTF.

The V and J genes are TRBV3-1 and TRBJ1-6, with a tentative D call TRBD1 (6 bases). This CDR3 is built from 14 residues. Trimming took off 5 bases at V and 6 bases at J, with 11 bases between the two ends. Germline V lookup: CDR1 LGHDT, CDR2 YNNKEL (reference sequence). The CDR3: CASSWGHPNSPLHF. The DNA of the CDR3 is TGTGCCAGCAGCTGGGGACACCCTAATTCACCCCTCCACTTT.

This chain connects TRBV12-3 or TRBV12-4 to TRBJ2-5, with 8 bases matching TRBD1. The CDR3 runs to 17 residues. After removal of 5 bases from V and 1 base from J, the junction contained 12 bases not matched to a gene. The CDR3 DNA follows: TGTGCCAGCAGTGGGGGTTCAGCAGGGGGCATCCAAGAGACCCAGTACTTC. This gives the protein CASSGGSAGGIQETQYF.

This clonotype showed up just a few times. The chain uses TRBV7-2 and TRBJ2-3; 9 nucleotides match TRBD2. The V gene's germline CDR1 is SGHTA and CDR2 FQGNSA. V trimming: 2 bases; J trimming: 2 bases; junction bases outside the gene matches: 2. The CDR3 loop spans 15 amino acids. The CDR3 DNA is TGTGCCAGCAGCTTACAGCGGGGGGTCACAGATACGCAGTATTTT. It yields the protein CASSLQRGVTDTQYF.

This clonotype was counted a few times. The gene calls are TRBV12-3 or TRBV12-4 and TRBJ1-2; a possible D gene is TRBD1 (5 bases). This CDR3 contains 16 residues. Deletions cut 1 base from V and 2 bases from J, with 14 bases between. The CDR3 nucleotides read TGTGCCAGCAGTTTAGGTTCGAGGGGATCCAACTATGGCTACACCTTC. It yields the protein CASSLGSRGSNYGYTF.

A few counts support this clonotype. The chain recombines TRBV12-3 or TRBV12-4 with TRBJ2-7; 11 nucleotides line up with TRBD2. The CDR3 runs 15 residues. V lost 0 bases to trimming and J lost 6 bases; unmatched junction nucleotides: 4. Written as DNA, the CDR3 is TGTGCCAGCAGTTTAGCAACTAGCGGGAGATCCGAGCAGTACTTC. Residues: CASSLATSGRSEQYF.

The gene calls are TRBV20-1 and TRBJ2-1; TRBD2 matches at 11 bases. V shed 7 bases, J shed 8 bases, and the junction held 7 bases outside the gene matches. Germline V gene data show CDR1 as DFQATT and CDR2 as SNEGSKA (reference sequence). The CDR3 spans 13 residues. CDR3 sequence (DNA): TGCAGTGGGACTAGCGGGCCGATCGATGAGCAGTTCTTC. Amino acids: CSGTSGPIDEQFF.

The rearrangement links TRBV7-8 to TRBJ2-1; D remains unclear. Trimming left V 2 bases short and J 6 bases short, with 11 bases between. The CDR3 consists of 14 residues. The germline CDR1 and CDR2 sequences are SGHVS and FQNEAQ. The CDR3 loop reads CASSLPGLGNEQFF. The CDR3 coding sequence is TGTGCCAGCAGCTTACCGGGTCTTGGCAATGAGCAGTTCTTC.

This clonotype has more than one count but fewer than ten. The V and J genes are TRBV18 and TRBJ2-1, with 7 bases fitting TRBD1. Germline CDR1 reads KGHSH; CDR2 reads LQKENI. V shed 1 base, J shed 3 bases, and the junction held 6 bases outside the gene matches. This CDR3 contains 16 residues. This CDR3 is CASSPRTGVGYNEQFF. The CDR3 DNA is TGTGCCAGCTCACCACGCACAGGGGTGGGCTACAATGAGCAGTTCTTC.